This entry features one T cell receptor (beta chain) sequence. The record originates from a study of cytomegalovirus exposure and HLA in healthy donors. V lost 2 bases and J lost 6; bases outside the gene matches: 4. The CDR3 is made up of 13 amino acids. CDR1 and CDR2 from the germline V gene are MNHEY and SMNVEV (reference sequence). PCR employed 60 Vbeta and 13 Jbeta primers. Using immunoSEQ multiplex PCR, the repertoire was profiled, and TCRdb retains in-frame clones only, with some absent. Across about 190,000 clones, the top ten clones capture about 1% of the sample. The chain employs TRBV27 and TRBJ2-7; 7 nucleotides align to TRBD2. This TCR was recovered from a woman in her thirties in good health and CMV-seropositive. Sequenced sample: PBMCs. Here the CDR3 reads CASSLAGVGEQYF. The CDR3 region has the DNA TGTGCCAGCAGTTTAGCGGGAGTGGGCGAGCAGTACTTC.